A single sample gave rise to the 13 T cell receptor beta chains below, sequenced in a study of identical twins. MiXCR was run by TCRdb on the 5' RACE reads, yielding one entry per CDR3 protein. The data contain hundreds of thousands of distinct CDR3 sequences, 15% to 20% of them singletons. The sample was also linked to a second study, of T cells expressing NK-cell markers.

The material sequenced was PBMCs. All receptors come from a young woman in good health.

Only a few counts were recorded for this clonotype. The gene calls are TRBV6-5 and TRBJ2-7; tentative D call: TRBD2 (6 bases). The V and J ends lost 0 bases and 4 bases respectively, with 13 bases between them. Germline V CDR1 and CDR2: MNHEY, SVGAGI. The CDR3 has 15 amino acids. The CDR3 is CASSYSIGGVYEQYF. The CDR3 nucleotides are TGTGCCAGCAGTTACTCGATAGGCGGGGTGTACGAGCAGTACTTC.

The chain joins TRBV7-9 to TRBJ2-7; D might be TRBD1 (6 bases). Trimming cost V 5 bases and J 3 bases, with 17 bases left between them. CDR3 length: 15 residues. Looked up from germline, CDR1 is SEHNR and CDR2 is FQNEAQ (reference sequence). CDR3 coding DNA: TGTGCCAGCAGCCATTACCAGCAGGGGTACTACGAGCAGTACTTC. Translation: CASSHYQQGYYEQYF.

The gene calls are TRBV9 and TRBJ2-7; 7 bases align to TRBD1. Germline CDR1 and CDR2: SGDLS and YYNGEE. The CDR3 covers 14 residues. V lost 2 bases to trimming and J lost 2 bases; unmatched junction nucleotides: 4. The CDR3 region has the DNA TGTGCCAGCAGCGTCGGGACAGAAACCTACGAGCAGTACTTC. The encoded protein is CASSVGTETYEQYF.

V usage is TRBV12-3 or TRBV12-4 and J usage is TRBJ2-7, with D perhaps matching TRBD2 (6 bases). Trimming left V 5 bases short and J 2 bases short, with 13 bases between. This CDR3 contains 14 residues. The DNA of the CDR3 is TGTGCCAGCAGTAACGCGGGGCTAACCTACGAGCAGTACTTC. Translating gives CASSNAGLTYEQYF.

The rearrangement uses TRBV9 and TRBJ2-7, with 9 bases lining up with TRBD1. V gave up 2 bases and J gave up 4 bases; unmatched junction bases: 7. This CDR3 spans 15 amino acids. Germline lookup yields CDR1 SGDLS and CDR2 YYNGEE. In nucleotides, the CDR3 is TGTGCCAGCAGCGTTGGGGGACAGGGAGTTTACGAGCAGTACTTC. Its protein is CASSVGGQGVYEQYF.

The rearrangement links TRBV5-6 to TRBJ1-2; perhaps TRBD1 as D (5 bases). Trimming removed 0 bases from V and 4 bases from J, with 13 bases in between. Per germline, CDR1 SGHDT and CDR2 YYEEEE. This CDR3 is built from 15 residues. CDR3 sequence: CASSLASGLGYGYTF. The CDR3 DNA reads TGTGCCAGCAGCTTGGCATCAGGGTTGGGCTATGGCTACACCTTC.

In its sample, this clonotype was seen many times. The gene calls are TRBV12-3 or TRBV12-4 and TRBJ1-5, with TRBD1 matching 8 bases. The CDR3 totals 15 residues. V lost 5 bases to trimming and J lost 4 bases; unmatched junction nucleotides: 7. CDR3 in amino acids: CASSATGAANQPQHF. DNA of the CDR3: TGTGCCAGCAGTGCGACAGGGGCAGCGAATCAGCCCCAGCATTTT.

V gene TRBV6-1 combines with J gene TRBJ2-7; 7 bases fit TRBD1. CDR3 length: 14 amino acids. Trimming at V came to 7 bases and at J to 6 bases, leaving 12 bases not matched to a gene. Germline-derived CDR1 and CDR2 are MNHNS and SASEGT. CDR3 in amino acids: CASTRDRMLVEQYF. The CDR3 nucleotides are TGTGCCAGCACCCGGGACAGAATGTTGGTCGAGCAGTACTTC.

This clonotype was seen a few times. The V gene is TRBV4-3, the J gene TRBJ2-1; tentative D call: TRBD1 (5 bases). The V end lost 0 bases, the J end lost 7 bases, and 13 bases lay between the germline ends. The CDR3 loop spans 15 amino acids. Germline-derived CDR1 and CDR2 are LGHNA and YSLEER. CDR3 sequence: CASSQDPSDTNEQFF. In DNA form, the CDR3 reads TGCGCCAGCAGCCAAGACCCATCGGACACGAATGAGCAGTTCTTC.

This clonotype was observed many times. This chain links TRBV11-2 with TRBJ2-3, with 7 bases identical to TRBD1. CDR3 length: 15 residues. V shed 2 bases and J 2 bases; nucleotides not matched to a gene: 4. Germline assignment: CDR1 SGHAT and CDR2 FQNNGV. The CDR3 loop reads CASSLMGQPTDTQYF. DNA for the CDR3: TGTGCCAGCAGCTTAATGGGACAGCCCACAGATACGCAGTATTTT. Together with reference TRBV11-2 and TRBJ2-3, the CDR3 gives the full variable domain: EAGVAQSPRYKIIEKRQSVAFWCNPISGHATLYWYQQILGQGPKLLIQFQNNGVVDDSQLPKDRFSAERLKGVDSTLKIQPAKLEDSAVYLCASSLMGQPTDTQYFGPGTRLTVL.

The CDR3 spells CASTGTGMLGSTQYF. The DNA of the CDR3 is TGTGCCAGCACGGGGACAGGGATGTTGGGAAGTACGCAGTATTTT. The V gene is TRBV2, the J gene TRBJ2-3; 9 bases match TRBD1. Germline CDR1 SNHLY, CDR2 FYNNEI. Losses at the gene ends were 7 bases for V and 8 bases for J; bases not matched to a gene: 13. The CDR3 totals 15 residues.

This sequence joins TRBV12-3 or TRBV12-4 and TRBJ1-6; no clear D. Trimming took 3 bases from V and 9 from J, leaving 3 bases between them. CDR3 size: 11 residues. The CDR3 is CASSFVSPLHF. The DNA for the CDR3 is TGTGCCAGCAGTTTTGTTTCACCCCTCCACTTT.

In its sample, this clonotype was seen a few times. V usage is TRBV5-1 and J usage is TRBJ1-1; D possibly corresponds to TRBD1 (5 bases). Germline values: CDR1 SGHRS, CDR2 YFSETQ. V lost 0 bases to trimming and J lost 8 bases, with 14 bases between them. This CDR3 comprises 14 residues. CDR3 loop: CASSLGDGGTEAFF. The CDR3 DNA follows: TGCGCCAGCAGCTTGGGGGACGGAGGTACCGAAGCTTTCTTT.